The rows below give T cell receptor beta chains drawn from one sample of a study of human T cells and chemical hapten exposure. MiXCR, run by TCRdb on the RACE reads, gives a single entry per CDR3 protein. Here the sample spans 120,000 to 150,000 distinct CDR3 sequences, approximately 12% being singletons. The sequencing here drew on whole blood, taken in connection with sensitization to the hapten diphenylcyclopropenone (DPC). These TCRs come from a woman aged 50 to 65 with alopecia areata. Some clones in this sample may be carry-over from other donors' samples. Both conserved end residues are part of each CDR3. Fields, in order: D gene, clone size, V gene, J gene, CDR3 DNA, CDR3 protein. D genes are given only for firm matches. Size tells how often a clone was seen (once, few, many) or the class of an expanded clone, and some rows leave it out.

-	-	TRBV6-5	TRBJ1-1	TGTGCCAGCAGTTACGCCGGAGGGGGGGACACTGAAGCTTTCTTT	CASSYAGGGDTEAFF
TRBD1	-	TRBV19	TRBJ2-7	TGTGCCAGTAGTGCCCTGACAGGGATATTGGCTAAACCGCCCTACGAGCAGTACTTC	CASSALTGILAKPPYEQYF
TRBD2	-	TRBV29-1	TRBJ2-7	TGCAGCGTTGGACCGGGACTAGCGGGGGAGCAGTACTTC	CSVGPGLAGEQYF
TRBD1	many	TRBV11-3	TRBJ2-1	TGTGCCAGCAGCCCTACGACAGGGGATGGTGAGCAGTTCTTC	CASSPTTGDGEQFF
TRBD1	-	TRBV14	TRBJ2-2	TGTGCCAGCAGCTCTATTCCGGGACAGGGGAACACCGGGGAGCTGTTTTTT	CASSSIPGQGNTGELFF
-	-	TRBV29-1	TRBJ2-5	TGCAGCGGTAGGGACGCCGAAGAGACCCAGTACTTC	CSGRDAEETQYF
TRBD2	many	TRBV6-2/TRBV6-3	TRBJ2-1	TGTGCCAGCACCCCCGGGACTAGCCCCTACAATGAGCAGTTCTTC	CASTPGTSPYNEQFF
-	many	TRBV12-2	TRBJ2-3	TGTGCAAGTCGCTTAGGGTCTCATCTTAGCACAGATACGCAGTATTTT	CASRLGSHLSTDTQYF
-	few	TRBV19	TRBJ2-7	TGTGCCAGTAGTATAGGGCCCCCGGGAGACCACTACGAGCAGTACTTC	CASSIGPPGDHYEQYF
TRBD2	-	TRBV7-3	TRBJ2-1	TGTGCCAGCAGCGAAACTAGCGGGAGGGCAGGAGAGCAGTTCTTC	CASSETSGRAGEQFF
TRBD1	many	TRBV20-1	TRBJ2-7	TGCAGCACTACCAGGGACAGGGCAAGGAACGAGCAGTACTTC	CSTTRDRARNEQYF